What follows are 26 T cell receptor beta chains derived from one specimen sequenced in a study of T cell responses to AZD1222 COVID-19 vaccine. Data came from immunoSEQ multiplex PCR; TCRdb stores just in-frame clones and leaves some out. The sample has approximately 140,000 clones, 80% to 95% seen once. The sample here was peripheral blood, taken on day 0 of MenACWY control vaccination. These receptors were taken from an adult in good health.

This chain connects TRBV2 to TRBJ2-1; the match to TRBD2 covers 7 bases. Germline trimming cut 7 bases from V and 3 bases from J; bases unmatched to any gene: 9. This CDR3 comprises 15 residues. CDR1 and CDR2 from the germline V gene are SNHLY and FYNNEI. The CDR3: CASITNPGGYNEQFF. In DNA, the CDR3 is TGTGCCAGCATCACGAATCCGGGGGGCTACAATGAGCAGTTCTTC.

The rearrangement links TRBV5-4 to TRBJ1-2, with a possible D match to TRBD1 (5 bases). The germline V gene encodes CDR1 SGHNT and CDR2 YYREEE (reference sequence). Trimming stripped 0 bases from V and 6 bases from J, with 12 bases between. The CDR3 runs to 14 residues. CDR3 bases: TGTGCCAGCAGCTTGGTAGGCGAAGGGGATGGCTACACCTTC. Its protein product is CASSLVGEGDGYTF.

The chain recombines TRBV6-2 or TRBV6-3 with TRBJ1-6; D is ambiguous. Germline V CDR1 and CDR2: MNHEY, SVGEGT. V was cut by 6 bases and J by 7 bases, with 4 bases left in between. This CDR3 spans 11 amino acids. DNA for the CDR3: TGTGCCAGCAGCCGGAATTCACCCCTCCACTTT. As protein: CASSRNSPLHF.

The table lists this clone with a count of one. The genes are TRBV27 and TRBJ2-1; D is unresolved. CDR3 length equals 14 residues. V was trimmed by 0 bases and J by 9 bases, leaving 12 bases between them. Looked up from germline, CDR1 is MNHEY and CDR2 is SMNVEV (reference sequence). The CDR3 loop reads CASSLSFSPAEQFF. For the CDR3, the DNA is TGTGCCAGCAGTTTATCTTTTAGCCCGGCTGAGCAGTTCTTC.

The chain is built from TRBV1 and TRBJ1-2. TRBV1 is termed a pseudogene. The CDR3 totals 16 residues. The CDR3 spells CTSSQGRDPANYGYTF. CDR3 coding DNA: TGCACCAGCAGCCAAGGGCGGGATCCAGCTAACTATGGCTACACCTTC.

The rearrangement joins TRBV5-1 to TRBJ2-7, with D unclear. Germline CDR1 and CDR2: SGHRS and YFSETQ. The ends were cut back, 0 bases at V and 7 bases at J, with 14 bases in the middle. This CDR3 comprises 14 residues. The CDR3 here is CASSLASPPREQYF. CDR3 nucleotides: TGCGCCAGCAGCTTGGCCTCCCCCCCAAGGGAGCAGTACTTC.

The chain joins TRBV28 to TRBJ2-7, with D possibly matching TRBD1 (6 bases). This CDR3 spans 12 amino acids. Trimming pared 8 bases from V and 2 bases from J, leaving 10 bases between. Germline V gene sequence: CDR1 MDHEN, CDR2 SYDVKM. Here the CDR3 DNA reads TGTGCCAGCGCCCAGGGGACCTACGAGCAGTACTTC. This codes for CASAQGTYEQYF.

This clone was detected only once. The CDR3 coding sequence is TGTGCCAGCAGAACGACAGTGGACTTCGATGGCTACACCTTC. It is translated as CASRTTVDFDGYTF. The chain carries TRBV2 and TRBJ1-2; weak D call: TRBD1 (5 bases). Trimming left V 6 bases short and J 6 bases short, with 17 bases between. The CDR3 sequence is 14 residues long. Germline CDR1 and CDR2: SNHLY and FYNNEI.

The chain couples TRBV10-3 to TRBJ1-2; 7 bases are shared with TRBD1. This CDR3 is 17 amino acids long. Germline loops: CDR1 ENHRY, CDR2 SYGVKD. V was clipped by 6 bases and J by 0 bases; unmatched bases: 13. CDR3 DNA sequence: TGTGCCATCAGCCCTACGATCCCCGGGACAGCTAACTATGGCTACACCTTC. Translating it yields CAISPTIPGTANYGYTF.

The V call is TRBV7-8, the J call TRBJ1-6, with TRBD1 as a possible D gene (5 bases). Trimming cost V 2 bases and J 7 bases, with 18 bases left between them. This CDR3 has 17 residues. Per germline, CDR1 SGHVS and CDR2 FQNEAQ. CDR3 bases: TGTGCCAGCAGCTTACTTAGGGCGGCAGGGCGGAATTCACCCCTCCACTTT. Amino acids: CASSLLRAAGRNSPLHF. Looking up the rest from reference TRBV7-8 and TRBJ1-6 gives the full variable domain: GAGVSQSPRYKVAKRGQDVALRCDPISGHVSLFWYQQALGQGPEFLTYFQNEAQLDKSGLPSDRFFAERPEGSVSTLKIQRTQQEDSAVYLCASSLLRAAGRNSPLHFGNGTRLTVT.

V and J are TRBV7-9 and TRBJ1-1, with TRBD1 as a possible D gene (6 bases). Per the germline V gene, CDR1 is SEHNR and CDR2 is FQNEAQ (reference sequence). The CDR3 is made up of 15 amino acids. The germline V and J ends were trimmed by 4 bases and 4 bases, with 16 bases remaining between them. DNA of the CDR3: TGTGCCAGCAGCTCACTGGCAGGGGCGTTCACTGAAGCTTTCTTT. Protein product: CASSSLAGAFTEAFF.

The chain employs TRBV6-1 and TRBJ1-5; D is unclear. Per germline, CDR1 MNHNS and CDR2 SASEGT. The V gene lost 2 bases and the J gene lost 9 bases, with 14 bases spanning the gap. The CDR3 has 14 residues. The CDR3 nucleotides read TGTGCCAGCAGTGAACTCTTCCCGTGGGGGCCCCAGCATTTT. It yields the protein CASSELFPWGPQHF.

The chain couples TRBV7-6 to TRBJ1-1; D is possibly TRBD1 (5 bases). V was clipped by 5 bases and J by 8 bases, with 12 bases between them. The CDR3 has 12 residues. Germline CDR1 is SGHVS and CDR2 is FNYEAQ. The CDR3, as DNA: TGTGCCAGCAGCGTGCCAGGGCGAGAAGCTTTCTTT. Encoded protein: CASSVPGREAFF.

The sample holds a few counts of this clone. The chain carries TRBV3-1 (or the pseudogene TRBV3-2) and TRBJ1-1, with TRBD1 matching over 7 bases. Germline CDR1 is LGHDT and CDR2 is YNNKEL (reference sequence). The CDR3 is 14 amino acids. Trimming cost V 4 bases and J 3 bases; bases outside gene matches: 5. CDR3 DNA sequence: TGTGCCAGCAGCCCCCAGGGGGACCACACTGAAGCTTTCTTT. It specifies CASSPQGDHTEAFF.

The chain links TRBV5-1 to TRBJ1-2; no reliable D call. Germline CDR1 reads SGHRS; CDR2 reads YFSETQ. The CDR3 consists of 13 residues. V lost 4 bases and J lost 0, with 7 bases in between. CDR3 sequence reads: CASSPEANYGYTF. In DNA form, the CDR3 reads TGCGCCAGCAGCCCAGAAGCTAACTATGGCTACACCTTC.

The V and J genes are TRBV9 and TRBJ1-6; D is unclear. The CDR3 totals 13 residues. Deletions cut 0 bases from V and 12 bases from J, with 10 bases between. The germline V gene encodes CDR1 SGDLS and CDR2 YYNGEE. This CDR3 reads CASSVEDVRPLHF. CDR3 bases: TGTGCCAGCAGCGTAGAAGACGTTAGACCCCTCCACTTT. The entire variable domain, with the rest obtained from reference TRBV9 and TRBJ1-6, is as follows: DSGVTQTPKHLITATGQRVTLRCSPRSGDLSVYWYQQSLDQGLQFLIQYYNGEERAKGNILERFSAQQFPDLHSELNLSSLELGDSALYFCASSVEDVRPLHFGNGTRLTVT.

V is TRBV18 and J is TRBJ2-7; either TRBD1 or TRBD2 may fit D (5 bases each). Germline loops: CDR1 KGHSH, CDR2 LQKENI. This CDR3 has 15 residues. V lost 2 bases and J 0 bases, leaving 11 bases between the germline ends. This chain's CDR3 is CASSPGGKSSYEQYF. The CDR3 region has the DNA TGTGCCAGCTCACCAGGGGGTAAGAGCTCCTACGAGCAGTACTTC.

The chain links TRBV30 to TRBJ1-3; the D is unclear. The CDR3 is 15 amino acids. The germline V gene has CDR1 GTSNPN and CDR2 SVGIG (reference sequence). Trimming took off 4 bases at V and 1 base at J, with 14 bases between the two ends. CDR3 in DNA: TGTGCCTGGACGATAATTCGGACTTCTGGAAACACCATATATTTT. Its translation is CAWTIIRTSGNTIYF.

V usage is TRBV9 and J usage is TRBJ2-1; the D is unclear. This CDR3 comprises 14 residues. V was cut by 2 bases and J by 0 bases, with 6 bases left in between. The germline gives CDR1 SGDLS, CDR2 YYNGEE. CDR3 sequence (DNA): TGTGCCAGCAGCGTGCCTCCCTCCTACAATGAGCAGTTCTTC. It encodes CASSVPPSYNEQFF.

The CDR3 nucleotides read TGTGCCAGCAGCCTAAGTAGTTTTGGACAGCCCCAGCATTTT. Translating gives CASSLSSFGQPQHF. The chain carries TRBV6-5 and TRBJ1-5; D call uncertain. The CDR3 is 14 amino acids. In germline, CDR1 is MNHEY, CDR2 SVGAGI. V was trimmed by 6 bases and J by 7 bases, leaving 16 bases between them.

The chain couples TRBV2 to TRBJ2-1; no firm D call. The CDR3 is 12 amino acids. Trimming shortened V by 5 bases and J by 5 bases, and 7 bases separated the two germline ends. Germline V gene sequence: CDR1 SNHLY, CDR2 FYNNEI. CDR3: CASSTYDNEQFF. The CDR3 DNA reads as TGTGCCAGCAGTACGTACGACAATGAGCAGTTCTTC.

The chain recombines TRBV30 with TRBJ1-5; D uncertain. The CDR3 consists of 13 residues. With 2 bases removed from V and 5 bases from J, the gap between germline ends came to 10 bases. Germline V gene data show CDR1 as GTSNPN and CDR2 as SVGIG (reference sequence). The CDR3 loop is CAWSPFPHQPQHF. The DNA for the CDR3 is TGTGCCTGGAGTCCATTCCCCCATCAGCCCCAGCATTTT.

V usage is TRBV7-2 and J usage is TRBJ2-3, with TRBD2 matching 7 bases. Germline CDR1 reads SGHTA; CDR2 reads FQGNSA. V lost 6 bases to trimming and J lost 3 bases; unmatched junction nucleotides: 6. The CDR3 totals 14 residues. CDR3 sequence reads: CASSPGLQTDTQYF. The CDR3 DNA reads TGTGCCAGCAGTCCGGGACTACAAACAGATACGCAGTATTTT.

The J gene is TRBJ2-2, the V gene TRBV6-5; D might be TRBD2 (6 bases). The CDR3 runs 13 residues. The germline gives CDR1 MNHEY, CDR2 SVGAGI. Trimming took off 2 bases at V and 10 bases at J, with 11 bases between the two ends. In nucleotides, the CDR3 is TGTGCCAGCAGTTACCGGGACTGGGCGGAGCTGTTTTTT. It yields the protein CASSYRDWAELFF.

The rearrangement joins TRBV6-1 to TRBJ1-6; D remains ambiguous. The germline gives CDR1 MNHNS, CDR2 SASEGT. The CDR3 is made up of 12 amino acids. V was shortened by 1 base and J by 9 bases, with 4 bases between the two germline ends. The CDR3 here is CASSEGGSPLHF. Here the CDR3 DNA reads TGTGCCAGCAGTGAAGGTGGTTCACCCCTCCACTTT.

V and J are TRBV5-1 and TRBJ2-5, with 8 bases lining up with TRBD2. The junction had 9 bases not matched to a gene; V was cut back by 4 bases and J by 1 base. Germline loops: CDR1 SGHRS, CDR2 YFSETQ. The CDR3 spans 16 residues. The CDR3 DNA is TGCGCCAGCAGCGGGGCGCTAGCGGGCATCCAAGAGACCCAGTACTTC. Translated, it gives CASSGALAGIQETQYF.